The 7 T cell receptor beta chains given below trace back to one sample, sequenced in a study of cytomegalovirus exposure and HLA in healthy donors. Measured with immunoSEQ multiplex PCR; TCRdb has only the in-frame clones, and not every one. The data show 150,000 to 200,000 clones, with approximately 84% seen just once and about 7% held by the top ten. Sequences were obtained from PBMCs. These TCRs come from a young man in good health and CMV-seropositive.

This clone was counted a few times. V usage is TRBV5-1 and J usage is TRBJ2-2; 7 bases match TRBD1. V was clipped by 3 bases and J by 5 bases; unmatched bases: 4. The CDR3 spans 14 residues. Germline-derived CDR1 and CDR2 are SGHRS and YFSETQ. Written as DNA, the CDR3 is TGCGCCAGCAGCTACAGGGGAACGACCGGGGAGCTGTTTTTT. It yields the protein CASSYRGTTGELFF. Filled out from reference TRBV5-1 and TRBJ2-2, the complete variable domain reads KAGVTQTPRYLIKTRGQQVTLSCSPISGHRSVSWYQQTPGQGLQFLFEYFSETQRNKGNFPGRFSGRQFSNSRSEMNVSTLELGDSALYLCASSYRGTTGELFFGEGSRLTVL.

V usage is TRBV30 and J usage is TRBJ1-2, with a possible D match to TRBD1 (5 bases). Germline CDR1 is GTSNPN and CDR2 is SVGIG (reference sequence). V lost 0 bases and J lost 6, with 11 bases in between. The length of the CDR3 is 13 residues. CDR3 region: CAWSVWGGDGYTF. The CDR3 region has the DNA TGTGCCTGGAGTGTATGGGGGGGGGATGGCTACACCTTC.

CDR3 residues: CASSLGSVLGTQYF. DNA of the CDR3: TGTGCCAGCAGCTTGGGGAGCGTCTTGGGTACGCAGTATTTT. The rearrangement uses TRBV11-3 and TRBJ2-3, with a tentative D call TRBD2 (5 bases). In germline, CDR1 is SGHNT, CDR2 YENEEA. The CDR3 contains 14 residues. V was cut by 3 bases and J by 8 bases, with 15 bases left in between.

V gene TRBV11-1 combines with J gene TRBJ2-7, with D possibly TRBD1 on 6 matching bases. The CDR3 runs 16 residues. Trimming took 8 bases from V and 3 from J, leaving 23 bases between them. The V gene's germline CDR1 is SGHAT and CDR2 FQDESV (reference sequence). The CDR3 here is CASQPEQGPFGYEQYF. CDR3 in DNA: TGTGCCAGCCAACCCGAACAGGGACCTTTCGGCTACGAGCAGTACTTC.

The CDR3 region has the DNA TGCAGCGTTAGGGGGAGCGAGGCACAATCCGATGAGCAGTTCTTC. It specifies CSVRGSEAQSDEQFF. The chain links TRBV29-1 to TRBJ2-1, with D tentatively TRBD1 (6 bases). CDR1 and CDR2 from the germline V gene are SQVTM and ANQGSEA. The V end was cut by 5 bases, the J end by 8 bases, with 22 bases between. The length of the CDR3 is 15 residues.

The chain has TRBV9 and TRBJ2-5; 8 positions match TRBD1. The CDR3 spans 18 residues. Per germline, CDR1 SGDLS and CDR2 YYNGEE. V gave up 8 bases and J gave up 1 base; unmatched junction bases: 19. In DNA, the CDR3 is TGTGCCAGACGCTCCGGGACAGGAGTTTTGAGGGGCCAAGAGACCCAGTACTTC. It encodes CARRSGTGVLRGQETQYF.

The rearrangement uses TRBV29-1 and TRBJ2-7, with TRBD2 as a possible D gene (6 bases). This CDR3 spans 12 amino acids. V was clipped by 3 bases and J by 2 bases, with 8 bases between them. Germline-derived CDR1 and CDR2 are SQVTM and ANQGSEA. CDR3 amino acids: CSVEVAAYEQYF. In DNA form, the CDR3 reads TGCAGCGTTGAGGTAGCGGCCTACGAGCAGTACTTC.